The 5 T cell receptor beta chains listed next were all sequenced from one sample in a study of T cells in Graves' hyperthyroidism and ophthalmopathy. RNA transcripts yielded amplified TCR beta CDR3 regions. Using the HTBI primer set, a first-round RT-PCR was run on the TCR CDR3. TCRdb re-called the multiplex PCR reads through MiXCR, storing one row per CDR3 protein. This sample carries about 270,000 distinct CDR3 sequences, 25% of them seen once, and the ten largest clones take over 25%. Sequencing was performed on blood. The receptors shown here come from a man in his forties with Graves' hyperthyroidism that later progressed to Graves' ophthalmopathy.

The chain is built from TRBV7-2 and TRBJ2-5; 8 bases align to TRBD1. Trimming took 6 bases from V and 5 from J; bases not matched to a gene: 14. This CDR3 is 16 amino acids long. Germline V gene sequence: CDR1 SGHTA, CDR2 FQGNSA. The CDR3 sequence: CASRNHDRGGLETQYF. The CDR3 bases are TGTGCCAGCAGAAATCACGACAGGGGAGGATTGGAGACCCAGTACTTC.

This clonotype came up many times. The J gene is TRBJ2-7, the V gene TRBV24-1, with TRBD2 matching 9 bases. V lost 3 bases and J lost 2; bases outside the gene matches: 7. CDR3 length: 16 amino acids. Germline CDR1 reads KGHDR; CDR2 reads SFDVKD. Here the CDR3 DNA reads TGTGCCACCAGTGATCCTACTAGCGGGTCCGCCTACGAGCAGTACTTC. This sequence encodes CATSDPTSGSAYEQYF.

This clonotype showed up many times. The rearrangement joins TRBV6-5 to TRBJ2-5, with 9 bases aligning to TRBD1. This CDR3 is built from 15 residues. V was pared by 5 bases and J by 1 base, with 5 bases of the junction left unmatched. CDR1 is MNHEY, CDR2 SVGAGI, per germline. The CDR3 sequence is CASSRDRVPQETQYF. CDR3 coding DNA: TGTGCCAGCAGTAGGGACAGGGTTCCCCAAGAGACCCAGTACTTC.

The chain has TRBV4-1 and TRBJ1-5; no reliable D call. V was cut by 1 base and J by 3 bases, with 7 bases left in between. The V gene's germline CDR1 is MGHRA and CDR2 YSYEKL. The CDR3 loop spans 14 amino acids. The CDR3 DNA is TGCGCCAGCAGCCAAGCTAGATCCAATCAGCCCCAGCATTTT. Translation gives CASSQARSNQPQHF.

V usage is TRBV27 and J usage is TRBJ2-5; D gene uncertain. Germline V CDR1 and CDR2: MNHEY, SMNVEV (reference sequence). V was shortened by 3 bases and J by 2 bases, with 13 bases between the two germline ends. CDR3 length: 15 amino acids. The CDR3 here is CASSFLKGGQETQYF. The CDR3, as DNA: TGTGCCAGCAGTTTCTTAAAGGGTGGGCAAGAGACCCAGTACTTC.